The subject of this entry is one TCR beta chain. Using immunoSEQ multiplex PCR, the repertoire was profiled, and TCRdb retains in-frame clones only, with some absent. The sample has 50,000 to 65,000 clones, around 90% seen once. This sample was taken from a study of OX40 agonist ivuxolimab in advanced cancers. V shed 7 bases and J shed 8 bases, with 18 bases lying between them. CDR1 and CDR2 from the germline V gene are MNHNY and SVGAGI (reference sequence). The CDR3 loop spans 13 amino acids. The source is an adult with an advanced solid tumor such as melanoma, head and neck, liver or kidney cancer. The chain carries TRBV6-6 and TRBJ2-7; D unresolved. The sequenced sample was CD4+ or CD8+ T cells sorted from blood, obtained in a trial of the OX40 agonist ivuxolimab. The CDR3: CASTPNPVNQQYF. CDR3 nucleotide sequence: TGTGCCAGCACACCCAACCCGGTTAACCAGCAGTACTTC.